This TCR beta chain is drawn from a study of blood T cells in healthy people across ages (dated by TCRdb to between 2014 and 2016). For context, the study as a whole: Template switching captured roughly one uniquely barcoded TCR beta cDNA molecule per two T cells in model experiments. The study measured age-related changes in TCR beta repertoire diversity using deep sequencing normalized with unique cDNA molecular identifiers. The donors were divided into four age groups: young (average roughly 15 years), middle-aged (under 40), aged (approximately 62) and long-lived (82). To avoid experimental bias, donors of different ages were randomly spread across the sequencing lanes. Using the same blood draw, the study looked at two additional independent replicas of 1 million unique cDNA reads for two donors, one aged 18 to 30 and the other aged 80 or older.

Systemically healthy Caucasian individuals from Russia, over 30 in total and aged about 6 to 100 years, were included as donors. About 9.1 milliliters of peripheral blood were collected from each donor into EDTA-treated Vacutainer tubes. PBMCs were isolated by Ficoll-Paque density-gradient centrifugation, with at least 6 million obtained per sample. Total RNA was extracted from PBMCs with Trizol reagent, with at least 6 micrograms obtained per sample. For every donor, flow cytometry on a PBMC aliquot measured the percentage of naive CD45RAhigh/CD27high T cells. The germline V gene (reference sequence) supplies CDR1 LNHNV and CDR2 YYDKDF. The trim is 0 bases for V and 9 bases for J, with a gap of 21 bases between the germline ends. The CDR3 starts with the cysteine, ends with the phenylalanine, and has 17 residues. Only the CDR3 DNA stays, 51 bases, in frame from base 1. Library method: 5' RACE. The sequencer was an Illumina HiSeq 2500. The second PCR ran for about 6 to 11 cycles and used a J-beta primer mix along with a sample-barcoded 5' primer. A unique molecular identifier was introduced onto each TCR beta cDNA molecule by a template-switch 5' adaptor carrying 12 random nucleotides. Each sample yielded at least 2.5 million CDR3-containing paired-end reads. All of the RNA was converted into first-strand cDNA using the Mint cDNA synthesis kit, with a TRBC-specific oligonucleotide serving as the primer. All cDNA was treated with uracil-DNA glycosylase and then went through a first 18-cycle PCR with the universal primers M1SS and BC2_uni_R. As for how the authors treated the data: Each sample was normalized by randomly selecting 1 million high-quality reads, each carrying a distinct molecular identifier. Reads with shared molecular identifiers were discarded instead of being binned into consensus sequences. MiTCR, run with a Q25 quality threshold and the strictest error-elimination algorithm, handled CDR3 identification, clonotype clustering and error correction. Lower-bound total TCR beta diversity was estimated with a nonparametric unseen species model using Euler transformation. TCRdb reworked the public reads: Q25 trimming with fastp, MiXCR clone assembly, productive beta chains retained. CDR3 protein duplicates are merged, each entry listing the most common genes and DNA. The V and J calls reflect TCRdb's pipeline rather than the authors' work. Within this sample are about 650,000 distinct CDR3 sequences, with 40% to 65% of them counted one time only. Roughly 13% of the sample goes to the ten largest clones.

Of note for this clonotype: Its specific antigen is unknown. Base-call qualities are not available, and no considerably larger clone is one nucleotide away.

On the study overall, not on this receptor specifically: Compared with the aged group, more naive CD4+ T cells, fewer expanded clones and increased TCR diversity were shown by the long-lived group, suggesting age selection. As age increased, observed TCR beta diversity per million T cells dropped in a roughly linear way, and a significant reduction was already evident by age about 40. Estimates of total diversity from one million sequenced T cells were regarded as lower bounds and underestimates. Because profiling used bulk unsorted PBMCs, naive and antigen-experienced compartments could not be compared conclusively. A strong correlation was found between observed TCR beta diversity and the percentage of naive T cells measured by flow cytometry. Because the CMV infection status of the donors was unknown, age-related changes in expanded clonotypes may potentially have been confounded.

The TCR was taken from a woman aged 80 or over in good health. The rearrangement joined TRBV15 to TRBJ2-1; the D gene cannot be named for sure. The specimen sequenced was blood. The CDR3 amino acid sequence is: CATSRDRVGYAFGEQFF. The nucleotides read TGTGCCACCAGCAGAGATCGCGTGGGATATGCGTTTGGTGAGCAGTTCTTC.